A single sample gave rise to the 20 T cell receptor beta chains below, sequenced in a study of blood T cell repertoires in COVID-19. Profiling relied on immunoSEQ multiplex PCR, and the TCRdb table lists in-frame clones only, not all of them. In the table there are 200,000 to 250,000 clones, 84% of which are singletons. The sample comprised PBMCs or T cells enriched from blood (not recorded which). All receptors derive from a woman aged 40 to 50 who had recovered from COVID-19.

This chain joins TRBV6-2 or TRBV6-3 and TRBJ2-2; perhaps TRBD1 as D (6 bases). The CDR3 is 15 residues long. From germline, CDR1 is MNHEY and CDR2 SVGEGT. V shed 6 bases and J shed 6 bases, with 17 bases lying between them. The CDR3: CASSPDRPGAGELFF. CDR3 nucleotide sequence: TGTGCCAGCAGCCCTGACAGGCCCGGCGCCGGGGAGCTGTTTTTT.

This chain uses TRBV2 with TRBJ2-7; 8 nucleotides match TRBD1. This CDR3 region has 14 residues. The junction had 1 base not matched to a gene; V was cut back by 1 base and J by 2 bases. CDR1 SNHLY and CDR2 FYNNEI come from the germline V gene. The CDR3 region has the DNA TGTGCCAGCAGTGAAGAGACAGGGGCCTACGAGCAGTACTTC. The encoded protein is CASSEETGAYEQYF.

This chain uses TRBV5-1 with TRBJ2-7; 8 nucleotides line up with TRBD2. Germline V gene lookup returns CDR1 SGHRS and CDR2 YFSETQ. The CDR3 sequence is 18 residues long. V lost 4 bases, J lost 9 bases, and 24 bases stayed unmatched. The CDR3 sequence: CASSLGGRGLAGSAAQYV. CDR3 DNA: TGCGCCAGCAGCCTTGGGGGACGGGGGCTAGCGGGCTCGGCGGCGCAGTACGTC.

The rearrangement links TRBV5-1 to TRBJ2-1; 7 bases are shared with TRBD2. The ends lost 4 bases at V and 5 bases at J; junction bases unmatched: 9. CDR3 length: 15 amino acids. Germline lookup yields CDR1 SGHRS and CDR2 YFSETQ. The CDR3 reads CASSPFYAGDNEQFF. DNA of the CDR3: TGCGCCAGCAGCCCTTTCTACGCGGGAGACAATGAGCAGTTCTTC.

The V gene is TRBV7-8, the J gene TRBJ1-4; D remains unclear. Germline V lookup: CDR1 SGHVS, CDR2 FQNEAQ. V was trimmed by 2 bases and J by 8 bases, leaving 15 bases between them. The CDR3 length is 15 residues. The DNA of the CDR3 is TGTGCCAGCAGCTTATACCAGCGGCGGGAGGAAAAACTGTTTTTT. This translates into CASSLYQRREEKLFF.

This chain links TRBV7-9 with TRBJ1-1, with D possibly being TRBD1 (6 bases). Germline V gives CDR1 SEHNR, CDR2 FQNEAQ (reference sequence). Trimming removed 6 bases at V and 7 bases at J, with 9 bases between. CDR3 length: 11 amino acids. The DNA for the CDR3 is TGTGCCAGCAGACTGGACAGTGAAGCTTTCTTT. Translating it yields CASRLDSEAFF.

The chain employs TRBV30 and TRBJ2-3, with TRBD2 matching 11 bases. CDR1 and CDR2 from the germline V gene are GTSNPN and SVGIG (reference sequence). After removal of 1 base from V and 2 bases from J, the junction contained 2 bases not matched to a gene. The length of the CDR3 is 15 residues. The CDR3 spells CAWSEGLAVTDTQYF. CDR3 in DNA: TGTGCCTGGAGTGAGGGACTAGCGGTCACAGATACGCAGTATTTT.

The chain uses TRBV6-1 and TRBJ2-6; no definite D call. Trimming cost V 4 bases and J 2 bases, with 12 bases left between them. Germline V lookup: CDR1 MNHNS, CDR2 SASEGT. CDR3 length: 16 residues. The CDR3 DNA is TGTGCCAGCAGTGGGCAGCAGGCGCCTGGGGCCAACGTCCTGACTTTC. Translation gives CASSGQQAPGANVLTF.

The chain employs TRBV7-2 and TRBJ1-3, with TRBD1 identical over 8 bases. With V trimmed by 2 bases and J by 3 bases, 3 bases remained unmatched. This CDR3 has 15 residues. Germline CDR1 SGHTA, CDR2 FQGNSA. The chain's CDR3 is CASSLKQGGGNTIYF. CDR3 in DNA: TGTGCCAGCAGCTTAAAACAGGGGGGTGGAAACACCATATATTTT.

The rearrangement links TRBV28 to TRBJ2-7, with D possibly TRBD1 on 6 matching bases. Trimming left V 5 bases short and J 2 bases short, with 16 bases between. Germline assignment: CDR1 MDHEN and CDR2 SYDVKM. CDR3 length equals 15 residues. The DNA of the CDR3 is TGTGCCAGCAGTCCCGGGACACAGGCGGCCTACGAGCAGTACGTC. Its protein product is CASSPGTQAAYEQYV.

The rearrangement uses TRBV11-2 and TRBJ2-7, with D unresolved. Trimming took 5 bases from V and 2 from J, leaving 4 bases between them. Germline V gene sequence: CDR1 SGHAT, CDR2 FQNNGV. The CDR3 is 11 amino acids. The CDR3 spells CASSLTYEQYF. The CDR3 nucleotides read TGTGCCAGCAGCCTTACCTACGAGCAGTACTTC. The full variable domain, in which reference TRBV11-2 and TRBJ2-7 provide the parts outside the CDR3, is EAGVAQSPRYKIIEKRQSVAFWCNPISGHATLYWYQQILGQGPKLLIQFQNNGVVDDSQLPKDRFSAERLKGVDSTLKIQPAKLEDSAVYLCASSLTYEQYFGPGTRLTVT.

The chain carries TRBV7-2 and TRBJ2-7; D is unclear. Looked up from germline, CDR1 is SGHTA and CDR2 is FQGNSA. The V and J ends lost 2 bases and 2 bases respectively, with 7 bases between them. This CDR3 has 13 residues. CDR3 residues: CASSLQSPYEQYF. In DNA, the CDR3 is TGTGCCAGCAGCTTACAAAGCCCCTACGAGCAGTACTTC.

This clone was seen only a few times. The gene calls are TRBV11-3 and TRBJ2-1; D call uncertain. Trimming pared 2 bases from V and 5 bases from J, leaving 4 bases between. This CDR3 comprises 12 residues. Germline CDR1 reads SGHNT; CDR2 reads YENEEA. CDR3 nucleotides: TGTGCCAGCAGCTTAAGCCACAATGAGCAGTTCTTC. Translation gives CASSLSHNEQFF.

This clone has only a few counts. The V call is TRBV27, the J call TRBJ2-7, with D tentatively TRBD2 (6 bases). Trimming took 1 base from V and 0 from J, leaving 7 bases between them. CDR3 length: 14 amino acids. Germline CDR1 MNHEY, CDR2 SMNVEV (reference sequence). The DNA for the CDR3 is TGTGCCAGCAGTTTATTCGGGAGCTCCTACGAGCAGTACTTC. Protein: CASSLFGSSYEQYF.

The chain couples TRBV5-1 to TRBJ2-2, with D tentatively TRBD2 (6 bases). The CDR3 contains 16 residues. The ends were cut back, 2 bases at V and 3 bases at J, with 14 bases in the middle. Germline CDR1 is SGHRS and CDR2 is YFSETQ. Here the CDR3 reads CASSFRRGGDTGELFF. The CDR3 DNA reads as TGCGCCAGCAGCTTTCGGAGGGGCGGCGACACCGGGGAGCTGTTTTTT.

The chain joins TRBV7-2 to TRBJ2-3; weak D call: TRBD2 (5 bases). The CDR3 has 15 residues. Trimming left V 5 bases short and J 6 bases short, with 18 bases between. Per germline, CDR1 SGHTA and CDR2 FQGNSA. The CDR3 DNA is TGTGCCAGCAGCGGGGAGTTGTTCCTGGCTGATACGCAGTATTTT. Translation gives CASSGELFLADTQYF.

The rearrangement joins TRBV12-3 or TRBV12-4 to TRBJ2-1; D gene ambiguous. The ends were cut back, 3 bases at V and 7 bases at J, with 7 bases in the middle. The CDR3 runs to 12 residues. The CDR3 sequence is CASSFSKNEQFF. CDR3 bases: TGTGCCAGCAGTTTTAGCAAGAATGAGCAGTTCTTC.

The rearrangement joins TRBV7-2 to TRBJ1-1, with no clear D. The CDR3 covers 13 residues. V was shortened by 5 bases and J by 1 base, with 8 bases between the two germline ends. From germline, CDR1 is SGHTA and CDR2 FQGNSA. CDR3 sequence: CASSQRQNTEAFF. The CDR3 coding sequence is TGTGCCAGCAGCCAAAGACAGAACACTGAAGCTTTCTTT.

The rearrangement joins TRBV7-7 to TRBJ2-7; D may be TRBD2 (5 bases). The germline V gene encodes CDR1 SSHAT and CDR2 FNYEAQ (reference sequence). The V end was cut by 7 bases, the J end by 6 bases, with 25 bases between. The CDR3 extends over 16 amino acids. The CDR3 DNA reads as TGTGCCAGCAACCGCCCGGGGTGGGTCGTCTTATGCGAGCAGTACGTC. Translation: CASNRPGWVVLCEQYV.

The J gene is TRBJ1-5, the V gene TRBV4-1, with no clear D. Germline V lookup: CDR1 MGHRA, CDR2 YSYEKL. Trimming shortened V by 1 base and J by 0 bases, and 7 bases separated the two germline ends. This CDR3 region has 15 residues. This CDR3 reads CASSQGWSSNQPQHF. For the CDR3, the DNA is TGCGCCAGCAGCCAAGGTTGGAGTAGCAATCAGCCCCAGCATTTT.